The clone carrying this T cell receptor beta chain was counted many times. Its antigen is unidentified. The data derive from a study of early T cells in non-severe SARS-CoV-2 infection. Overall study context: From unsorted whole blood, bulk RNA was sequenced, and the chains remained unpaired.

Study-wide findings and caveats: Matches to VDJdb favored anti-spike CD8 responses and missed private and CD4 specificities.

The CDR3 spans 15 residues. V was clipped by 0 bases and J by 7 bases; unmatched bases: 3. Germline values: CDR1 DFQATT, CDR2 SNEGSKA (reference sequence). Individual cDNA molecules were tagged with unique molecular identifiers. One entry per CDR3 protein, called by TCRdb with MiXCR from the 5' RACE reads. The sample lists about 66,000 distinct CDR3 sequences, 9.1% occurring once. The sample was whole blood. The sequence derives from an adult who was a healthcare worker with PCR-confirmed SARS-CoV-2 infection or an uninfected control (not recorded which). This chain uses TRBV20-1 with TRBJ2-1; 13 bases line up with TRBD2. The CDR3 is CSARDPGLAGNEQFF. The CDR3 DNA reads TGCAGTGCTAGAGACCCGGGACTAGCGGGGAATGAGCAGTTCTTC.